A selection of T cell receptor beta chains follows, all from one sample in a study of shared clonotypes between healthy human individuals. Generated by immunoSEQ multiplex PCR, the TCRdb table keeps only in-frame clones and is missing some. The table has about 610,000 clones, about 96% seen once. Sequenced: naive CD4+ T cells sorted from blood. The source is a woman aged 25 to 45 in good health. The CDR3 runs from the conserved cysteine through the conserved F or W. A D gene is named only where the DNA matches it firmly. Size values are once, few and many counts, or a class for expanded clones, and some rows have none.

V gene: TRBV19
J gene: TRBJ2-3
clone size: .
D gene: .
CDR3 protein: CASTEEATDTQYF
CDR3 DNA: TGTGCCAGTACCGAAGAGGCCACAGATACGCAGTATTTT

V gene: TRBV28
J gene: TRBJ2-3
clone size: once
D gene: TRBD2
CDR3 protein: CASSFWVGGTDTQYF
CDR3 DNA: TGTGCCAGCAGTTTCTGGGTGGGAGGGACCGATACGCAGTATTTT

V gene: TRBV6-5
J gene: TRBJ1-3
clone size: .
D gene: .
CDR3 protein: CASREPSSGNTIYF
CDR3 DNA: TGTGCCAGCAGAGAACCCAGCTCTGGAAACACCATATATTTT

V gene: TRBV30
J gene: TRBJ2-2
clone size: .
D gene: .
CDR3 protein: CAWRKAGTRNTGELFF
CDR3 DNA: TGTGCCTGGAGGAAAGCCGGGACAAGAAACACCGGGGAGCTGTTTTTT

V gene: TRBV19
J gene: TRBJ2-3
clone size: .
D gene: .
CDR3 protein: CASSDAGRTDTQYF
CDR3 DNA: TGTGCCAGTAGTGACGCGGGAAGGACAGATACGCAGTATTTT

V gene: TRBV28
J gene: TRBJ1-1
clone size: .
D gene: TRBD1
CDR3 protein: CASRSGDRPNTEAFF
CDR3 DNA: TGTGCCAGCCGATCTGGGGACAGGCCGAACACTGAAGCTTTCTTT

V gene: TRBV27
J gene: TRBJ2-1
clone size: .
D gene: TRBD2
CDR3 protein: CASSFGPAGAANEQFF
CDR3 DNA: TGTGCCAGCAGTTTTGGACCAGCGGGAGCGGCGAATGAGCAGTTCTTC

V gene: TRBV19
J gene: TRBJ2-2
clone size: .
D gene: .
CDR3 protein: CASSIPGVETGELFF
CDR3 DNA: TGTGCCAGTAGTATCCCAGGGGTCGAGACCGGGGAGCTGTTTTTT

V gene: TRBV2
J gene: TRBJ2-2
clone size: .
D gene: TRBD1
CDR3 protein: CASSEHRGNTGELFF
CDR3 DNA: TGTGCCAGCAGCGAACACAGGGGGAACACCGGGGAGCTGTTTTTT

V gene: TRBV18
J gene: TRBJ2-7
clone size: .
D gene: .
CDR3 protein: CASSLQEGQYF
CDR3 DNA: TGTGCCAGCTCACTTCAAGAGGGGCAGTACTTC

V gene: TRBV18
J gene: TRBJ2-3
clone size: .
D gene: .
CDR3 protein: CASSPSEAGTSTDTQYF
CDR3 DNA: TGTGCCAGCTCACCATCGGAGGCAGGGACTAGCACAGATACGCAGTATTTT

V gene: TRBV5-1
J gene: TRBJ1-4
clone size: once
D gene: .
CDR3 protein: CASSLGQPTNEKLFF
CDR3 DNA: TGCGCCAGCAGCCTAGGACAGCCAACTAATGAAAAACTGTTTTTT

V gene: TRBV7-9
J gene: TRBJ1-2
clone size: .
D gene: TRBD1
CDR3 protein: CASSLGQRNYGYTF
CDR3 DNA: TGTGCCAGCAGCTTGGGACAGCGAAACTATGGCTACACCTTC

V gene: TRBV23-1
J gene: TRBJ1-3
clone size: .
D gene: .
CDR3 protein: CASSQSQGGNTIYF
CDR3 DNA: TGCGCCAGCAGTCAATCGCAAGGAGGAAACACCATATATTTT

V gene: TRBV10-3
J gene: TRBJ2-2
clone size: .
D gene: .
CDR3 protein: CAISDRNTGELFF
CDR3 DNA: TGTGCCATCAGTGACCGTAACACCGGGGAGCTGTTTTTT

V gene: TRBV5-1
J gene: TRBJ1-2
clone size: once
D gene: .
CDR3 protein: CASSLVVQGSSTF
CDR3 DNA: TGCGCCAGCAGCTTGGTTGTTCAGGGATCTAGCACCTTC

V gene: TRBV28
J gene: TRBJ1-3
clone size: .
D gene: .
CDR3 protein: CASSSPGNSGNTIYF
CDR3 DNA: TGTGCCAGCAGTTCCCCCGGGAACTCTGGAAACACCATATATTTT

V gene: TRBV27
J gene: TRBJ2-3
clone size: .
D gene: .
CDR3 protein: CASSTPLAGDTQYF
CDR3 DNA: TGTGCCAGCAGTACCCCCCTGGCGGGGGATACGCAGTATTTT

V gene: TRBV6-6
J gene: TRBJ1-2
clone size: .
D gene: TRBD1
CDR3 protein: CASRQGPINYGYTF
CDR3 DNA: TGTGCCAGTCGACAGGGACCGATCAACTATGGCTACACCTTC

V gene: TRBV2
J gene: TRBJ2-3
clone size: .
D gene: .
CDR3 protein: CASRTGTDTQYF
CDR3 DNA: TGTGCCAGCAGGACGGGCACAGATACGCAGTATTTT

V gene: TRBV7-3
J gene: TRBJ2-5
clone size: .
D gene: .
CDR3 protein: CASSLTAQETQYF
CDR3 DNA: TGTGCCAGCAGCTTGACAGCCCAAGAGACCCAGTACTTC

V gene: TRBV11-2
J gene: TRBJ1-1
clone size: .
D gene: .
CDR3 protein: CASSLDRPSNTEAFF
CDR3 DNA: TGTGCCAGCAGCTTAGATCGACCCTCGAACACTGAAGCTTTCTTT

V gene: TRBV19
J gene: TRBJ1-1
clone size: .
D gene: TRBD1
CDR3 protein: CASSGRDRGTEAFF
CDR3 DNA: TGTGCCAGTAGTGGCCGTGACAGGGGCACTGAAGCTTTCTTT

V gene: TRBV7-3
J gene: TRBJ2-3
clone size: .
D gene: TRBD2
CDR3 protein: CASSLPSGGPTDTQYF
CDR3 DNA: TGTGCCAGCAGCTTACCTAGCGGGGGACCTACAGATACGCAGTATTTT

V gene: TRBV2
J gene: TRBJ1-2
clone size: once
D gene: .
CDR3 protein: CASSVRTSGYGYTF
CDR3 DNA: TGTGCCAGCAGTGTTCGGACGTCGGGCTATGGCTACACCTTC

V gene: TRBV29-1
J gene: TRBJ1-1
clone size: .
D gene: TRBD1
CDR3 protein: CSVEGGTANTEAFF
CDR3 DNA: TGCAGCGTTGAGGGTGGGACAGCAAACACTGAAGCTTTCTTT

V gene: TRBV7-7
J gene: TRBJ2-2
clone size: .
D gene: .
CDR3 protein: CASSLAAANTGELFF
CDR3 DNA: TGTGCCAGCAGCTTAGCTGCCGCGAACACCGGGGAGCTGTTTTTT

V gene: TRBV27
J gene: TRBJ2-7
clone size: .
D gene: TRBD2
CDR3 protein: CASSSSGLAVYEQYF
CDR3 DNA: TGTGCCAGCAGTTCCTCGGGACTAGCGGTATACGAGCAGTACTTC

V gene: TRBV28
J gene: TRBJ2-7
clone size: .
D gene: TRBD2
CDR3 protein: CVSGLAGYEQYF
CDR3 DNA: TGTGTCTCGGGGCTAGCGGGCTACGAGCAGTACTTC

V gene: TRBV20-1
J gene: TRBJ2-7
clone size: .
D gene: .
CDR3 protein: CSARRGVVQYF
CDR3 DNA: TGCAGTGCTAGAAGAGGGGTCGTGCAGTACTTC

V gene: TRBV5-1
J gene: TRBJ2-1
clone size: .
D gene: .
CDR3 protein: CASSLVGQGYNEQFF
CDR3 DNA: TGCGCCAGCAGCTTGGTGGGGCAGGGTTACAATGAGCAGTTCTTC

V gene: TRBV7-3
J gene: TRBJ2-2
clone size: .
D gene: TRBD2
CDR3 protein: CASSVSRERGNTGELFF
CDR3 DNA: TGTGCCAGCAGCGTCTCGCGGGAGAGGGGGAACACCGGGGAGCTGTTTTTT

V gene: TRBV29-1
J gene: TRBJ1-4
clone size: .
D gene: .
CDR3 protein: CSVYRRGEKLFF
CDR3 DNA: TGCAGCGTTTACAGGAGGGGTGAAAAACTGTTTTTT